The 21 T cell receptor beta chains listed next were all sequenced from one sample in a study of cytomegalovirus exposure and HLA in healthy donors (dated by TCRdb to the late 2010s). The library relied on the immunoSEQ multiplex PCR assay. The multiplex PCR relied on a mix of 60 forward primers for TCR Vbeta segments and 13 reverse primers for TCR Jbeta segments. Not all clones reach the TCRdb copy of this immuneACCESS table, which keeps in-frame sequences only. Checked studies attribute under half of the gap to unresolved V genes and leave the rest unexplained. This sample has 210,000 or so clones in its table, and approximately 81% of those were observed once. In total, the top ten clones hold 0.2% to 0.3% of the sample. Sequencing was done on a sample of PBMCs. The source is a girl aged 2 to 10 in good health and CMV-seronegative.

The chain couples TRBV7-9 to TRBJ1-4; tentatively, D is TRBD1 (6 bases). From germline, CDR1 is SEHNR and CDR2 FQNEAQ (reference sequence). CDR3 length: 14 residues. Trimming cost V 5 bases and J 5 bases, with 12 bases left between them. The CDR3 is CASSGGQTNEKLFF. The CDR3 region has the DNA TGTGCCAGCAGCGGGGGCCAGACAAATGAAAAACTGTTTTTT. The entire variable domain, with the rest obtained from reference TRBV7-9 and TRBJ1-4, is as follows: DTGVSQNPRHKITKRGQNVTFRCDPISEHNRLYWYRQTLGQGPEFLTYFQNEAQLEKSRLLSDRFSAERPKGSFSTLEIQRTEQGDSAMYLCASSGGQTNEKLFFGSGTQLSVL.

This chain links TRBV5-1 with TRBJ2-6; 7 nucleotides match TRBD1. There are 17 residues in the CDR3. Germline CDR1 SGHRS, CDR2 YFSETQ. Trimming removed 0 bases from V and 2 bases from J; junction bases left unmatched: 5. The CDR3 loop is CASSLGGRGTGANVLTF. For the CDR3, the DNA is TGCGCCAGCAGCTTGGGTGGCAGGGGGACTGGGGCCAACGTCCTGACTTTC.

The chain joins TRBV6-5 to TRBJ2-5, with D possibly being TRBD1 (6 bases). TRBJ2-7 explains the end of the DNA better; the J call may be wrong. The CDR3 contains 15 residues. Germline CDR1 MNHEY, CDR2 SVGAGI. CDR3 residues: CASSYSTGKGYEQYF. The CDR3 DNA sequence: TGTGCCAGCAGTTACTCGACAGGAAAAGGGTACGAGCAGTACTTC.

The rearrangement joins TRBV30 to TRBJ1-2; unclear D gene. The CDR3 loop spans 16 amino acids. In germline, CDR1 is GTSNPN, CDR2 SVGIG (reference sequence). Trimming cost V 2 bases and J 5 bases, with 21 bases left between them. CDR3 coding DNA: TGTGCCTGGAGTATCGGTATTGGGCCCATTTCTTATGGCTACACCTTC. The encoded protein is CAWSIGIGPISYGYTF.

V and J are TRBV11-2 and TRBJ1-5; D not resolved. Trimming cost V 5 bases and J 0 bases, with 11 bases left between them. Germline loops: CDR1 SGHAT, CDR2 FQNNGV. The CDR3 has 15 amino acids. For the CDR3, the DNA is TGTGCCAGCAGCCCGGAGGGTCTTAGCAATCAGCCCCAGCATTTT. Protein: CASSPEGLSNQPQHF.

This chain links TRBV5-1 with TRBJ2-2, with 9 positions matching TRBD1. Germline loops: CDR1 SGHRS, CDR2 YFSETQ. This CDR3 contains 16 residues. V lost 4 bases, J lost 1 base, and 5 bases stayed unmatched. For the CDR3, the DNA is TGCGCCAGCAGCCTGACGGGACAGGGGAACACCGGGGAGCTGTTTTTT. Protein sequence: CASSLTGQGNTGELFF.

The chain uses TRBV5-6 and TRBJ2-7; TRBD1 agrees at 11 bases. Germline loops: CDR1 SGHDT, CDR2 YYEEEE. J gave up 5 bases and V 4 bases, and 11 bases lay outside the gene matches. CDR3 length: 16 residues. The CDR3 sequence is CASSRIPGQGVNEQYF. In DNA form, the CDR3 reads TGTGCCAGCAGCCGAATCCCGGGACAGGGGGTCAACGAGCAGTACTTC.

This chain uses TRBV11-3 with TRBJ2-2, with a tentative D call TRBD2 (5 bases). Trimming removed 5 bases at V and 6 bases at J, with 13 bases between. Germline CDR1 and CDR2: SGHNT and YENEEA. This CDR3 has 14 amino acids. The CDR3, as DNA: TGTGCCAGCAGCCTGACCGGGGTACCCGGGGAGCTGTTTTTT. It specifies CASSLTGVPGELFF.

The chain has TRBV2 and TRBJ2-7; D is possibly TRBD2 (5 bases). V lost 3 bases to trimming and J lost 0 bases, with 12 bases between them. This CDR3 is built from 15 residues. From germline, CDR1 is SNHLY and CDR2 FYNNEI. The CDR3 region is CASSDEGASSYEQYF. The CDR3 coding sequence is TGTGCCAGCAGTGATGAGGGCGCGAGCTCCTACGAGCAGTACTTC. Complete variable domain (other parts from reference TRBV2 and TRBJ2-7): EPEVTQTPSHQVTQMGQEVILRCVPISNHLYFYWYRQILGQKVEFLVSFYNNEISEKSEIFDDQFSVERPDGSNFTLKIRSTKLEDSAMYFCASSDEGASSYEQYFGPGTRLTVT.

This clone occurred a few times. The chain has TRBV5-1 and TRBJ2-7; D unresolved. The V gene lost 3 bases and the J gene lost 0 bases, with 10 bases spanning the gap. In germline, CDR1 is SGHRS, CDR2 YFSETQ. The CDR3 has 14 amino acids. For the CDR3, the DNA is TGCGCCAGCAGCTCCGGAGCGAGCTCCTACGAGCAGTACTTC. This codes for CASSSGASSYEQYF. The full variable domain, its missing parts supplied by reference TRBV5-1 and TRBJ2-7, is KAGVTQTPRYLIKTRGQQVTLSCSPISGHRSVSWYQQTPGQGLQFLFEYFSETQRNKGNFPGRFSGRQFSNSRSEMNVSTLELGDSALYLCASSSGASSYEQYFGPGTRLTVT.

The rearrangement links TRBV28 to TRBJ2-7, with a possible D match to TRBD2 (5 bases). Germline CDR1 MDHEN, CDR2 SYDVKM. This CDR3 is built from 19 residues. Trimming stripped 2 bases from V and 2 bases from J, with 25 bases between. Here the CDR3 DNA reads TGTGCCAGCAGTTTAAGGTTAGAGACGGGGAGTCCCCTGGCCTACGAGCAGTACTTC. Translating it yields CASSLRLETGSPLAYEQYF.

This chain uses TRBV5-1 with TRBJ1-1; D not resolved. CDR1 is SGHRS and CDR2 is YFSETQ in the germline V gene. V lost 0 bases and J lost 6, with 9 bases in between. CDR3 length equals 13 residues. In DNA, the CDR3 is TGCGCCAGCAGCTTGGCCGGTAACCCTGAAGCTTTCTTT. Its translation: CASSLAGNPEAFF.

The chain has TRBV6-5 and TRBJ1-3; D gene ambiguous. Germline V gene lookup returns CDR1 MNHEY and CDR2 SVGAGI. The CDR3 covers 16 residues. The ends were cut back, 0 bases at V and 3 bases at J, with 12 bases in the middle. This CDR3 reads CASSYSFGEGGNTIYF. CDR3 sequence (DNA): TGTGCCAGCAGTTACTCGTTCGGGGAAGGTGGAAACACCATATATTTT.

The chain is built from TRBV7-9 and TRBJ1-1; D gene ambiguous. Germline CDR1 and CDR2: SEHNR and FQNEAQ (reference sequence). The CDR3 extends over 12 amino acids. V was trimmed by 3 bases and J by 4 bases, leaving 6 bases between them. CDR3 region: CASSFGSTEAFF. The CDR3 DNA sequence: TGTGCCAGCAGCTTTGGCAGCACTGAAGCTTTCTTT.

This chain uses TRBV11-3 with TRBJ2-7; D is perhaps TRBD1 (6 bases). The CDR3 spans 15 residues. Germline V gene lookup returns CDR1 SGHNT and CDR2 YENEEA. Trimming stripped 1 base from V and 3 bases from J, with 13 bases between. The CDR3 DNA reads as TGTGCCAGCAGCTTAGGGACGGACAGTCTCTACGAGCAGTACTTC. This gives the protein CASSLGTDSLYEQYF. Full variable domain (outside the CDR3, taken from reference TRBV11-3 and TRBJ2-7): EAGVVQSPRYKIIEKKQPVAFWCNPISGHNTLYWYLQNLGQGPELLIRYENEEAVDDSQLPKDRFSAERLKGVDSTLKIQPAELGDSAVYLCASSLGTDSLYEQYFGPGTRLTVT.

This clone appeared once. The CDR3 nucleotides read TGTGCCAGCAGTGCCAACGGACTAGGCCGGAGGAGAGCCAAAAACATTCAGTACTTC. Translating it yields CASSANGLGRRRAKNIQYF. V gene TRBV6-1 combines with J gene TRBJ2-4, with 7 bases lining up with TRBD2. The germline V gene encodes CDR1 MNHNS and CDR2 SASEGT. The CDR3 runs 19 residues. V gave up 4 bases and J gave up 0 bases; unmatched junction bases: 15.

The chain is built from TRBV7-9 and TRBJ1-1, with D maybe TRBD1 (6 bases). The germline CDR1 and CDR2 sequences are SEHNR and FQNEAQ (reference sequence). Trimming removed 11 bases from V and 7 bases from J, with 17 bases in between. The CDR3 consists of 12 residues. The CDR3 loop is CAATGTGGEAFF. Here the CDR3 DNA reads TGTGCCGCAACAGGGACGGGAGGTGAAGCTTTCTTT. Full variable domain (rest looked up from reference TRBV7-9 and TRBJ1-1): DTGVSQNPRHKITKRGQNVTFRCDPISEHNRLYWYRQTLGQGPEFLTYFQNEAQLEKSRLLSDRFSAERPKGSFSTLEIQRTEQGDSAMYLCAATGTGGEAFFGQGTRLTVV.

The gene calls are TRBV21-1 and TRBJ2-5; the table assigns TRBD2, which was not confirmed against the DNA. TRBV21-1 is described as a pseudogene. CDR3 length: 15 residues. The CDR3: CAPKNPLAPKRTQYF. CDR3 DNA: TGTGCCCCGAAAAACCCACTAGCGCCCAAGAGGACCCAGTACTTC.

The CDR3 loop is CASSVQGGYGYTF. In DNA, the CDR3 is TGTGCCAGTAGTGTACAGGGGGGCTATGGCTACACCTTC. The chain is built from TRBV19 and TRBJ1-2; 8 nucleotides align to TRBD1. Trimming at V came to 5 bases and at J to 4 bases, leaving 3 bases not matched to a gene. The CDR3 is made up of 13 amino acids. Germline CDR1 LNHDA, CDR2 SQIVND (reference sequence).

The rearrangement uses TRBV5-6 and TRBJ2-2; 12 bases match TRBD2. With V trimmed by 4 bases and J by 4 bases, 8 bases remained unmatched. Germline V CDR1 and CDR2: SGHDT, YYEEEE. The CDR3 has 17 amino acids. The DNA of the CDR3 is TGTGCCAGCAGCAAATCCGGACTAGCGGGAACCACCGGGGAGCTGTTTTTT. Residues: CASSKSGLAGTTGELFF.

The chain couples TRBV13 to TRBJ1-1; D possibly corresponds to TRBD1 (5 bases). Between the trimmed V and J ends, which lost 1 base and 3 bases, there was a span of 9 bases. The germline CDR1 and CDR2 sequences are PRHDT and FYEKMQ (reference sequence). The CDR3 is made up of 14 amino acids. The CDR3 protein is CASSLVDSHTEAFF. The CDR3 coding sequence is TGTGCCAGCAGCTTAGTCGACAGCCACACTGAAGCTTTCTTT.